The 21 T cell receptor beta chains below come from one sample, sequenced in a study of blood T cell repertoires in COVID-19 (TCRdb year 2020). Libraries were built with the immunoSEQ multiplex PCR assay. Not all clones reach the TCRdb copy of this immuneACCESS table, which keeps in-frame sequences only. Checked studies attribute under half of the gap to unresolved V genes and leave the rest unexplained. This sample has around 210,000 clones in its table, and over 80% of those were observed once. Approximately 0.97% of the sample comes from the top ten. Sequencing was done on a sample of peripheral blood. All receptors derive from a man aged 60 to 69 with COVID-19, enrolled during active disease.

The J gene is TRBJ2-5, the V gene TRBV6-4, with TRBD1 identical over 7 bases. With V trimmed by 6 bases and J by 5 bases, 6 bases remained unmatched. The CDR3 extends over 13 amino acids. From germline, CDR1 is MRHNA and CDR2 SNTAGT. In nucleotides, the CDR3 is TGTGCCAGCAGCCAAGAAGGGGGCGAGACCCAGTACTTC. It encodes CASSQEGGETQYF.

The V call is TRBV5-1, the J call TRBJ1-1; possibly TRBD1 for D (5 bases). Trimming stripped 2 bases from V and 0 bases from J, with 17 bases between. This CDR3 has 17 amino acids. Germline CDR1 reads SGHRS; CDR2 reads YFSETQ. CDR3 in DNA: TGCGCCAGCAGCTTTAGAGGCGGGGTAGGGGTGAACACTGAAGCTTTCTTT. This sequence encodes CASSFRGGVGVNTEAFF.

CDR3 bases: TGTGCCAGCAGTTTAGCCAGGGGGCGGATAATCATTAACGGGGAGCTGTTTTTT. This codes for CASSLARGRIIINGELFF. The J gene is TRBJ2-2, the V gene TRBV28; 8 bases map to TRBD1. The trim removed 2 bases at V and 7 bases at J, leaving 15 bases unmatched. Germline V gene data show CDR1 as MDHEN and CDR2 as SYDVKM. The CDR3 contains 18 residues.

V gene TRBV7-2 combines with J gene TRBJ1-3, with TRBD1 as a possible D gene (6 bases). The ends were cut back, 4 bases at V and 0 bases at J, with 13 bases in the middle. The germline CDR1 and CDR2 sequences are SGHTA and FQGNSA. This CDR3 has 16 residues. The CDR3 region has the DNA TGTGCCAGCAGCTCGACAGGTGGAATCTCTGGAAACACCATATATTTT. Protein: CASSSTGGISGNTIYF.

This clone occurred once. The rearrangement links TRBV30 to TRBJ2-3; TRBD1 is a possible D gene (6 bases). The CDR3 totals 12 residues. V dropped 5 bases and J dropped 5 bases, with 11 bases sitting between them. Germline V gives CDR1 GTSNPN, CDR2 SVGIG (reference sequence). The CDR3 spells CAWGEGGDTQYF. CDR3 bases: TGTGCCTGGGGGGAAGGGGGAGATACGCAGTATTTT. The full variable domain, its missing parts supplied by reference TRBV30 and TRBJ2-3, is SQTIHQWPATLVQPVGSPLSLECTVEGTSNPNLYWYRQAAGRGLQLLFYSVGIGQISSEVPQNLSASRPQDRQFILSSKKLLLSDSGFYLCAWGEGGDTQYFGPGTRLTVL.

The chain recombines TRBV18 with TRBJ1-3; maybe TRBD1 (5 bases). CDR1 and CDR2 from the germline V gene are KGHSH and LQKENI. CDR3 size: 15 residues. Between the trimmed V and J ends, which lost 4 bases and 0 bases, there was a span of 10 bases. The CDR3 DNA is TGTGCCAGCTCACGGGACTCCGGCTCTGGAAACACCATATATTTT. As protein: CASSRDSGSGNTIYF. Full variable domain (rest looked up from reference TRBV18 and TRBJ1-3): NAGVMQNPRHLVRRRGQEARLRCSPMKGHSHVYWYRQLPEEGLKFMVYLQKENIIDESGMPKERFSAEFPKEGPSILRIQQVVRGDSAAYFCASSRDSGSGNTIYFGEGSWLTVV.

The chain carries TRBV6-2 or TRBV6-3 and TRBJ1-6, with D unclear. This CDR3 has 15 amino acids. V gave up 4 bases and J gave up 0 bases, with 7 bases separating them. Germline lookup yields CDR1 MNHEY and CDR2 SVGEGT. CDR3 in amino acids: CASSFRSSYNSPLHF. CDR3 nucleotide sequence: TGTGCCAGCAGTTTTCGGAGCTCCTATAATTCACCCCTCCACTTT.

The chain carries TRBV11-2 and TRBJ1-6; D perhaps matches TRBD1 (5 bases). There are 11 residues in the CDR3. Germline V gives CDR1 SGHAT, CDR2 FQNNGV. Trimming stripped 4 bases from V and 13 bases from J, with 8 bases between. CDR3 region: CASSSQGPLHF. The CDR3 coding sequence is TGTGCCAGCAGCTCGCAGGGTCCCCTCCACTTT.

The rearrangement links TRBV30 to TRBJ1-2; D gene ambiguous. Looked up from germline, CDR1 is GTSNPN and CDR2 is SVGIG (reference sequence). V lost 2 bases to trimming and J lost 8 bases, with 15 bases between them. This CDR3 spans 13 amino acids. The CDR3 reads CAWSLSGYEGYTF. The CDR3 nucleotides read TGTGCCTGGAGTTTGTCAGGATATGAGGGCTACACCTTC.

This clone has only a few counts. The V and J genes are TRBV7-9 and TRBJ1-6; D is ambiguous. CDR1 SEHNR and CDR2 FQNEAQ come from the germline V gene (reference sequence). V was clipped by 3 bases and J by 7 bases, with 19 bases between them. The CDR3 covers 17 residues. The CDR3 sequence: CASSFGSTRIVNSPLHF. CDR3 bases: TGTGCCAGCAGCTTCGGCTCGACGAGGATCGTCAATTCACCCCTCCACTTT.

This clone was counted a single time. The chain uses TRBV7-9 and TRBJ2-7; weak D call: TRBD1 (6 bases). The length of the CDR3 is 12 residues. V gave up 4 bases and J gave up 8 bases, with 12 bases separating them. The germline gives CDR1 SEHNR, CDR2 FQNEAQ (reference sequence). CDR3 nucleotides: TGTGCCAGCAGCTCGGTCGACAGGCAGCAGTACTTC. This translates into CASSSVDRQQYF.

The rearrangement uses TRBV18 and TRBJ2-3, with 9 bases fitting TRBD2. CDR1 KGHSH and CDR2 LQKENI come from the germline V gene. Trimming removed 4 bases from V and 6 bases from J; junction bases left unmatched: 5. There are 14 residues in the CDR3. CDR3 DNA: TGTGCCAGCTCACTCGGGACTAGCAGGGATACGCAGTATTTT. Its protein product is CASSLGTSRDTQYF.

This chain uses TRBV19 with TRBJ1-2; 8 bases align to TRBD1. Germline V gene sequence: CDR1 LNHDA, CDR2 SQIVND (reference sequence). V lost 6 bases to trimming and J lost 3 bases; unmatched junction nucleotides: 6. The CDR3 totals 14 residues. This chain's CDR3 is CASSRSGGDYGYTF. Written as DNA, the CDR3 is TGTGCCAGTAGCAGATCAGGGGGCGACTATGGCTACACCTTC.

In this sample, this clone turned up a few times. V is TRBV18 and J is TRBJ1-3, with 7 bases that match TRBD1. CDR1 and CDR2 from the germline V gene are KGHSH and LQKENI. The CDR3 runs 14 residues. Germline trimming cut 6 bases from V and 5 bases from J; bases unmatched to any gene: 7. CDR3 sequence reads: CASSPDRDRNTIYF. For the CDR3, the DNA is TGTGCCAGCTCGCCCGACAGGGATAGAAACACCATATATTTT.

This clone was seen a single time. This sequence joins TRBV7-8 and TRBJ1-1; TRBD1 matches 7 bases. CDR1 is SGHVS, CDR2 FQNEAQ, per germline. Unmatched junction bases numbered 16, after V lost 5 bases and J lost 1 base. This CDR3 region has 18 residues. The CDR3, as DNA: TGTGCCAGCAGCCCATCTACAGGGGTCGGGCCAAAGAACACTGAAGCTTTCTTT. This translates into CASSPSTGVGPKNTEAFF. Drawing the rest from reference TRBV7-8 and TRBJ1-1, the complete variable domain is GAGVSQSPRYKVAKRGQDVALRCDPISGHVSLFWYQQALGQGPEFLTYFQNEAQLDKSGLPSDRFFAERPEGSVSTLKIQRTQQEDSAVYLCASSPSTGVGPKNTEAFFGQGTRLTVV.

V and J are TRBV3-1 (or the pseudogene TRBV3-2) and TRBJ2-6, with D hard to call. Trimming cost V 0 bases and J 1 base, with 16 bases left between them. The CDR3 loop spans 19 amino acids. Germline V gene sequence: CDR1 LGHDT, CDR2 YNNKEL (reference sequence). CDR3 nucleotides: TGTGCCAGCAGCCAAGATTCCGGAGCTGCCTCTTCTGGGGCCAACGTCCTGACTTTC. Translation gives CASSQDSGAASSGANVLTF.

This clone has a handful of counts. The J gene is TRBJ1-2, the V gene TRBV6-4; no reliable D call. The germline V and J ends were trimmed by 2 bases and 7 bases, with 8 bases remaining between them. The CDR3 spans 12 residues. The germline CDR1 and CDR2 sequences are MRHNA and SNTAGT. CDR3 amino acids: CASSDPYGGYTF. The CDR3 coding sequence is TGTGCCAGCAGTGACCCGTACGGTGGCTACACCTTC.

The rearrangement uses TRBV5-1 and TRBJ2-1; 10 positions match TRBD1. Germline CDR1 and CDR2: SGHRS and YFSETQ. The CDR3 length is 14 residues. Germline trimming cut 2 bases from V and 10 bases from J; bases unmatched to any gene: 6. Here the CDR3 DNA reads TGCGCCAGCAGCTTCCCGGACAGGGGGAACGAGCAGTTCTTC. It translates to CASSFPDRGNEQFF. Complete variable domain (other parts from reference TRBV5-1 and TRBJ2-1): KAGVTQTPRYLIKTRGQQVTLSCSPISGHRSVSWYQQTPGQGLQFLFEYFSETQRNKGNFPGRFSGRQFSNSRSEMNVSTLELGDSALYLCASSFPDRGNEQFFGPGTRLTVL.

The rearrangement uses TRBV2 and TRBJ2-1; D call uncertain. The V and J ends lost 8 bases and 7 bases respectively, with 15 bases between them. The CDR3 runs to 13 residues. The germline V gene encodes CDR1 SNHLY and CDR2 FYNNEI. This chain's CDR3 is CASSLGRHNEQFF. CDR3 sequence (DNA): TGTGCCAGCTCCCTCGGTAGACATAATGAGCAGTTCTTC.

V gene TRBV24-1 combines with J gene TRBJ2-1; 10 bases align to TRBD2. Germline V gene sequence: CDR1 KGHDR, CDR2 SFDVKD. The CDR3 covers 17 residues. J was trimmed by 10 bases and V by 3 bases; bases with no gene match: 14. The CDR3 here is CATSDPKRLAGSTEQFF. The CDR3 DNA reads as TGTGCCACCAGTGATCCCAAAAGACTAGCGGGCTCCACAGAGCAGTTCTTC.

V gene TRBV7-3 combines with J gene TRBJ1-1, with D possibly matching TRBD1 (6 bases). CDR1 SGHTA and CDR2 FQGTGA come from the germline V gene. Trimming cost V 2 bases and J 1 base, with 11 bases left between them. The CDR3 contains 15 residues. CDR3 nucleotides: TGTGCCAGCAGCTTATTAGGGGACAAGAACACTGAAGCTTTCTTT. Translated, it gives CASSLLGDKNTEAFF.